These 5 T cell receptor beta chains originate from one sample sequenced in a study of T cells in women clearing cervical HPV infection. Some clones are missing from TCRdb's copy, which holds only in-frame ones; the method was immunoSEQ multiplex PCR. Here the sample table reports approximately 35,000 clones. Sequencing was done on a sample of blood buffy coat. Receptors were obtained from a woman between 18 and 75 years old with a cervical HPV16 infection that either progressed to CIN3+ or cleared (not recorded which).

In regard to this clone: From the germline J gene comes the end of the CDR3, since the read stops 3 residues before it. The chain has TRBV5-1 and TRBJ1-1; no definite D call. Trimming cost V 2 bases and J 0 bases, with 8 bases left between them. The CDR3 sequence is 14 residues long. Germline CDR1 and CDR2: SGHRS and YFSETQ. CDR3: CASSLRLMNTEAFF. CDR3 DNA, as far as it was read: TGCGCCAGCAGCTTAAGGCTCATGAACACTGAA.

As for this clone: The read ends 3 residues shy of where the CDR3 ends; the end is completed using the germline J gene. The V call is TRBV28, the J call TRBJ2-7; 11 bases agree with TRBD1. There are 18 residues in the CDR3. Unmatched junction bases numbered 13, after V lost 5 bases and J lost 1 base. Germline V CDR1 and CDR2: MDHEN, SYDVKM. CDR3 bases read: TGTGCCAGCAGTACCAGACCGGGACAGGGGGACCAATCCTACGAG. Translation gives CASSTRPGQGDQSYE. The full CDR3 protein reads CASSTRPGQGDQSYEQYF.

As regards this clone: With the read ending 3 residues before the CDR3 end, the germline J gene is used to fill in that end. V usage is TRBV7-6 and J usage is TRBJ1-2; D might be TRBD1 (6 bases). Trimming took 5 bases from V and 4 from J, leaving 11 bases between them. CDR3 length: 13 amino acids. The germline gives CDR1 SGHVS, CDR2 FNYEAQ. This CDR3 reads CASSEGQSYGYTF. The sequenced part of the CDR3 DNA is TGTGCCAGCAGCGAAGGACAGAGCTATGGC.

As to this clone: The sequenced fragment ends 3 residues before the CDR3 boundary, so the rest is inferred from the germline J gene. The chain is built from TRBV5-6 and TRBJ2-3, with unresolved D. V was clipped by 2 bases and J by 6 bases, with 10 bases between them. The CDR3 sequence is 13 residues long. The V gene's germline CDR1 is SGHDT and CDR2 YYEEEE. The CDR3 DNA, read in part, is TGTGCCAGCAGCTTTGGGCAAACCGATACG. Amino acid sequence: CASSFGQTDT. The full CDR3 sequence reads CASSFGQTDTQYF.

Worth noting for this clone: The read ends 3 residues early relative to the CDR3; the germline J gene fills the gap. The V call is TRBV5-1, the J call TRBJ2-1, with D possibly TRBD2 on 6 matching bases. The CDR3 is made up of 14 amino acids. V lost 2 bases and J 4 bases, leaving 10 bases between the germline ends. The germline V gene has CDR1 SGHRS and CDR2 YFSETQ. The covered CDR3 bases are TGCGCCAGCAGCTTTGATAGCGGATACAATGAG. This gives the protein CASSFDSGYNE. The CDR3 in full is CASSFDSGYNEQFF.